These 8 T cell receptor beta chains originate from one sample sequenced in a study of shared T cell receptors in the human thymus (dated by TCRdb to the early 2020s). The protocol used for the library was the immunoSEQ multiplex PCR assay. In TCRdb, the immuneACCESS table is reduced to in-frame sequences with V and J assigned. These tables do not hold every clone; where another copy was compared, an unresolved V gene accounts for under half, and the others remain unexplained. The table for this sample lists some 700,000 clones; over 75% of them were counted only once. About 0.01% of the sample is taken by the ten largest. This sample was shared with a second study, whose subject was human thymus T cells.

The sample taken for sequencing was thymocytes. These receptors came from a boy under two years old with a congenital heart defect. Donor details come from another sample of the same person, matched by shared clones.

As DNA, the CDR3 is TGTGCCAGCAGCAAAATGGAGCGGGAGCTTGCCACAGATACGCAGTATTTT. Residues: CASSKMERELATDTQYF. The rearrangement links TRBV21-1 to TRBJ2-3; no check of the table's D call, TRBD2, against the DNA was made. TRBV21-1 represents a pseudogene. The length of the CDR3 is 17 residues.

The CDR3 region is CASSLHRDSGANVLTF. CDR3 nucleotide sequence: TGTGCCAGCAGTTTGCACAGGGACTCTGGGGCCAACGTCCTGACTTTC. The genes are TRBV6-5 and TRBJ2-6; perhaps TRBD1 as D (6 bases). V was shortened by 4 bases and J by 0 bases, with 10 bases between the two germline ends. CDR3 length: 16 residues. From germline, CDR1 is MNHEY and CDR2 SVGAGI.

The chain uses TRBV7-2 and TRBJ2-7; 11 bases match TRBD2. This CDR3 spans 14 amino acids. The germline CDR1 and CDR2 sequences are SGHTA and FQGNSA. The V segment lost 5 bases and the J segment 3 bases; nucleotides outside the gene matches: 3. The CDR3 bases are TGTGCCAGCAGCATTAGCGGGAGGGACTACGAGCAGTACTTC. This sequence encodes CASSISGRDYEQYF. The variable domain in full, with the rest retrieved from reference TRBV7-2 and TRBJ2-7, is GAGVSQSPSNKVTEKGKDVELRCDPISGHTALYWYRQSLGQGLEFLIYFQGNSAPDKSGLPSDRFSAERTGGSVSTLTIQRTQQEDSAVYLCASSISGRDYEQYFGPGTRLTVT.

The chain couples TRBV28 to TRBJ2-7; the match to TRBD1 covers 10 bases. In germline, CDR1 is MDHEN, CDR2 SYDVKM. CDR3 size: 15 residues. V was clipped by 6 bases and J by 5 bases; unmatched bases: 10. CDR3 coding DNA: TGTGCCAGCAGCGCTCCGGGACAGGGGAGCGACGAGCAGTACTTC. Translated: CASSAPGQGSDEQYF.

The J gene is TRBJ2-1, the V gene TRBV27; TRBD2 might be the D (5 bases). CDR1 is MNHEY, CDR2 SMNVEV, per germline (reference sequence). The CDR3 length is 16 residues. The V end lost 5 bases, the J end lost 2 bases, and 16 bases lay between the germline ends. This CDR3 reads CASSPPCGRPYNEQFF. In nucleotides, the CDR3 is TGTGCCAGCAGTCCCCCTTGTGGGAGACCCTACAATGAGCAGTTCTTC.

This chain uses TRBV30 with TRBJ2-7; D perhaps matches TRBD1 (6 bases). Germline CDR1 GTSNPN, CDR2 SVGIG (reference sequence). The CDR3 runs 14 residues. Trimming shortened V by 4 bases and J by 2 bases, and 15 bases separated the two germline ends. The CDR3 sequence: CAWIGTGQTYEQYF. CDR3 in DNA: TGTGCCTGGATAGGAACGGGACAAACCTACGAGCAGTACTTC. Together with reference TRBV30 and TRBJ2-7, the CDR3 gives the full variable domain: SQTIHQWPATLVQPVGSPLSLECTVEGTSNPNLYWYRQAAGRGLQLLFYSVGIGQISSEVPQNLSASRPQDRQFILSSKKLLLSDSGFYLCAWIGTGQTYEQYFGPGTRLTVT.

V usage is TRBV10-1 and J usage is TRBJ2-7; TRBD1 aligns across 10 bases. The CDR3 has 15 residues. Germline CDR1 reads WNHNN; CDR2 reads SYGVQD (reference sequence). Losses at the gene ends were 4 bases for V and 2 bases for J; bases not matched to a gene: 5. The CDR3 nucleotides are TGCGCCAGCAGTGGTCCCGGGACAGGGGCCTACGAGCAGTACTTC. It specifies CASSGPGTGAYEQYF.

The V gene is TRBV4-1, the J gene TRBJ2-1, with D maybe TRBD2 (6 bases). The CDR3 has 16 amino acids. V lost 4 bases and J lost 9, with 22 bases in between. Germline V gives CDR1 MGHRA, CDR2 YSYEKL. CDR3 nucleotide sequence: TGCGCCAGCAGCCCCAGCTCTTCACTAGCTGTTGGTGAGCAGTTCTTC. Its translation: CASSPSSSLAVGEQFF.